The present T cell receptor (beta chain) was sequenced within a study of OX40 agonist ivuxolimab in advanced cancers. Across the whole study: At 0.01 to 10 mg/kg, ivuxolimab was administered intravenously to patients every 2 weeks. Three partial responders included one hepatocellular carcinoma patient and two cutaneous melanoma patients. Study results and caveats: Clones of CD4+ and CD8+ blood T cells grew by week 6 at doses of 0.1 to 3.0 mg/kg.

Some clones are missing from TCRdb's copy, which holds only in-frame ones; the method was immunoSEQ multiplex PCR. Altogether about 27,000 clones are present, roughly 79% being singletons, with the ten largest covering about a third. V dropped 5 bases and J dropped 2 bases, with 15 bases sitting between them. The length of the CDR3 is 15 residues. From germline, CDR1 is SEHNR and CDR2 FQNEAQ (reference sequence). To note about this clone: Antigen specificity is unknown.

Autoimmune disease history or systemic immunosuppression disqualified patients. V usage is TRBV7-9 and J usage is TRBJ1-1; perhaps TRBD1 as D (6 bases). The TCR comes from an adult with an advanced solid tumor such as melanoma, head and neck, liver or kidney cancer. Sequencing was performed on CD4+ or CD8+ T cells sorted from blood, taken in a trial of the OX40 agonist ivuxolimab. CDR3 coding DNA: TGTGCCAGCAGCAGACGCAGGGGAGGCAACACTGAAGCTTTCTTT. Protein sequence: CASSRRRGGNTEAFF.